These T cell receptor beta chains were read from a single sample in a study of metastatic and nonmetastatic thyroid tumors. TCRdb reprocessed the PCR reads using MiXCR. The repertoire has around 34,000 clones, about 16% of them found once; the top ten carry 3.4%. Source material: blood. These receptors all stem from a female donor with papillary thyroid cancer or a benign thyroid nodule (not recorded which). Some clones in this sample may be carry-over from other donors' samples. The CDR3 runs from the conserved cysteine through the conserved F or W. Fields, in order: D gene, V gene, J gene, clone size, CDR3 protein, CDR3 DNA. The D gene is left open where the match is weak. Some rows have no size entry. The others give once, few or many, or a class for an expanded clone.

>-|TRBV6-5|TRBJ2-2|few
CASRDPWRPRELFF
TGTGCCAGCAGAGACCCCTGGAGACCCCGGGAGCTGTTTTTT
>TRBD1|TRBV19|TRBJ1-2|-
CASSRDRVYVYTF
TGTGCCAGTAGTCGTGACAGGGTGTATGTCTACACCTTC
>TRBD1|TRBV28|TRBJ1-5|many
CASSYGDRGRGQPQHF
TGTGCCAGCAGTTATGGGGACAGGGGGCGAGGGCAGCCCCAGCATTTT
>-|TRBV2|TRBJ2-7|many
CASEEGYLGEQYF
TGTGCCAGCGAGGAAGGTTACCTCGGGGAGCAGTACTTC
>-|TRBV6-1|TRBJ1-5|many
CASSSGGTGDQPQHF
TGTGCCAGCAGCAGCGGGGGGACGGGGGATCAGCCCCAGCATTTT
>TRBD2|TRBV20-1|TRBJ2-3|-
CSAQREPITDTQYF
TGCAGTGCTCAGCGGGAGCCCATCACAGATACGCAGTATTTT
>-|TRBV27|TRBJ2-3|many
CASSFAETSTDTQYF
TGTGCCAGCAGTTTTGCTGAGACTAGCACAGATACGCAGTATTTT
>-|TRBV29-1|TRBJ1-5|many
CSVSVGGPQPQHF
TGCAGCGTAAGTGTTGGCGGGCCCCAGCCCCAGCATTTT
>TRBD1|TRBV7-9|TRBJ2-7|many
CASSFQGAPHEQYF
TGTGCCAGCAGCTTTCAGGGGGCGCCTCACGAGCAGTACTTC
>TRBD1|TRBV13|TRBJ1-1|once
CASSLTGRFTEAFF
TGTGCCAGCAGCTTGACAGGGAGGTTCACTGAAGCTTTCTTT
>-|TRBV15|TRBJ2-2|few
CATSRGYSGELFF
TGTGCCACCAGCAGAGGATATAGCGGGGAGCTGTTTTTT
>TRBD2|TRBV6-5|TRBJ2-1|many
CASSYSIGTSGTNEQFF
TGTGCCAGCAGTTACTCAATCGGGACTAGCGGGACCAATGAGCAGTTCTTC
>-|TRBV28|TRBJ2-1|-
CASSPAEPGSLVFF
TGTGCCAGTAGTCCCGCTGAACCAGGCTCCCTTGTATTCTTC
>-|TRBV14|TRBJ2-7|many
CASSQGLPTEQYF
TGTGCCAGCAGCCAAGGACTACCGACCGAGCAGTACTTC
>-|TRBV20-1|TRBJ2-6|-
CSAVGCTGANVLTF
TGCAGTGCTGTCGGGTGTACGGGGGCCAACGTCCTGACTTTC
>-|TRBV7-9|TRBJ1-2|many
CASSPQGNGYTF
TGTGCCAGCAGTCCACAGGGCAATGGCTACACCTTC
>-|TRBV5-5|TRBJ1-3|many
CASSLVQGTGNTIYF
TGTGCCAGCAGCTTGGTTCAGGGAACTGGAAACACCATATATTTT
>TRBD1|TRBV20-1|TRBJ1-1|-
CSAPLTGAAAFF
TGCAGTGCGCCCCTGACAGGGGCGGCGGCTTTCTTT
>-|TRBV9|TRBJ1-2|many
CASTKGGGYTF
TGTGCCAGCACCAAGGGAGGCGGCTACACCTTC
>-|TRBV7-2|TRBJ2-3|many
CASSWSGAHTDTQYF
TGTGCCAGCAGCTGGTCGGGAGCCCACACAGATACGCAGTATTTT
>TRBD1|TRBV7-2|TRBJ2-7|-
CASSPRTTGGEQYF
TGTGCCAGCAGCCCTCGGACTACAGGGGGCGAGCAGTACTTC
>-|TRBV14|TRBJ1-2|many
CASSLAANYGYTF
TGTGCCAGCAGCCTTGCAGCTAACTATGGCTACACCTTC
>-|TRBV6-1|TRBJ1-1|many
CASSRNTGLPTEAFF
TGTGCCAGCAGTAGGAACACAGGGTTACCCACTGAAGCTTTCTTT
>TRBD2|TRBV5-4|TRBJ2-1|many
CASSGPAGGINEQFF
TGTGCCAGCAGCGGGCCAGCGGGAGGCATCAATGAGCAGTTCTTC
>-|TRBV2|TRBJ1-5|many
CASSAGPDSNQPQHF
TGTGCCAGCAGTGCTGGACCAGATAGCAATCAGCCCCAGCATTTT
>-|TRBV5-1|TRBJ2-2|many
CASSLGHRNTGELFF
TGCGCCAGCAGCTTGGGGCACCGGAACACCGGGGAGCTGTTTTTT
>TRBD1|TRBV5-6|TRBJ1-2|many
CASSYPAGGGYTF
TGTGCCAGCAGCTACCCCGCAGGGGGTGGCTACACCTTC
>-|TRBV12-3/TRBV12-4|TRBJ2-7|many
CASSLFWEQYF
TGTGCCAGCAGTTTATTCTGGGAGCAGTACTTC